Listed below are T cell receptor beta chains from one sample, sequenced in a study of blood T cell repertoires in COVID-19. The repertoire was sequenced with immunoSEQ multiplex PCR; TCRdb's copy has only in-frame clones and lacks some. The sample has 130,000 or so clones, 80% seen once. The sample was peripheral blood. These receptors all come from a human donor in a cohort sampled during active COVID-19. Each CDR3 is given with its conserved first and last residue. The order of the fields is V gene, D gene, J gene, clone size, CDR3 protein, CDR3 DNA. The D gene is left open where the match is weak. A row's size may be missing; if present it is once, few, many or a size class.

v_gene: TRBV4-3; d_gene: TRBD1; j_gene: TRBJ1-4; abundance: .; CDR3aa: CASSQTTGGYQEKLFF; CDR3nt: TGCGCCAGCAGCCAAACTACAGGGGGTTATCAGGAAAAACTGTTTTTT
v_gene: TRBV18; d_gene: .; j_gene: TRBJ1-5; abundance: few; CDR3aa: CASSLDRGGPQHF; CDR3nt: TGTGCCAGCTCACTCGACCGGGGAGGACCCCAGCATTTT
v_gene: TRBV6-2/TRBV6-3; d_gene: .; j_gene: TRBJ1-5; abundance: .; CDR3aa: CASSNPPRGRQPQHF; CDR3nt: TGTGCCAGCAGTAATCCCCCCAGGGGAAGGCAGCCCCAGCATTTT
v_gene: TRBV5-6; d_gene: TRBD2; j_gene: TRBJ2-7; abundance: .; CDR3aa: CASSLVAGGPYEQYF; CDR3nt: TGTGCCAGCAGCTTGGTAGCGGGAGGGCCTTACGAGCAGTACTTC
v_gene: TRBV12-3/TRBV12-4; d_gene: .; j_gene: TRBJ2-5; abundance: few; CDR3aa: CASSLSGRTQYF; CDR3nt: TGTGCCAGCAGTTTAAGTGGGCGGACCCAGTACTTC
v_gene: TRBV18; d_gene: .; j_gene: TRBJ1-1; abundance: .; CDR3aa: CASSPLTGSGTEAFF; CDR3nt: TGTGCCAGCTCACCCTTAACAGGGTCCGGCACTGAAGCTTTCTTT
v_gene: TRBV18; d_gene: TRBD1; j_gene: TRBJ1-6; abundance: .; CDR3aa: CASSHVGQGRSPLHF; CDR3nt: TGTGCCAGCTCACACGTAGGACAGGGACGATCACCCCTCCACTTT
v_gene: TRBV10-3; d_gene: TRBD2; j_gene: TRBJ2-1; abundance: .; CDR3aa: CAIAPLAGGVSNEQFF; CDR3nt: TGTGCCATCGCCCCACTAGCGGGAGGAGTAAGTAATGAGCAGTTCTTC
v_gene: TRBV12-3/TRBV12-4; d_gene: .; j_gene: TRBJ1-2; abundance: .; CDR3aa: CASRRAPYGYTF; CDR3nt: TGTGCCAGCAGAAGAGCTCCCTATGGCTACACCTTC
v_gene: TRBV5-8; d_gene: .; j_gene: TRBJ1-1; abundance: .; CDR3aa: CASSPGINTEAFF; CDR3nt: TGTGCCAGCAGCCCCGGGATCAACACTGAAGCTTTCTTT
v_gene: TRBV9; d_gene: .; j_gene: TRBJ2-7; abundance: few; CDR3aa: CASSPGEWTDSYEQYF; CDR3nt: TGTGCCAGCAGTCCAGGGGAGTGGACAGATTCCTACGAGCAGTACTTC
v_gene: TRBV15; d_gene: TRBD2; j_gene: TRBJ2-7; abundance: .; CDR3aa: CATSRTSGRSEQYF; CDR3nt: TGTGCCACCAGCAGGACTAGCGGGAGGTCCGAGCAGTACTTC
v_gene: TRBV11-2; d_gene: .; j_gene: TRBJ1-4; abundance: .; CDR3aa: CASSLNVGAKLFF; CDR3nt: TGTGCCAGCAGCTTAAACGTTGGGGCGAAACTGTTTTTT
v_gene: TRBV7-3; d_gene: .; j_gene: TRBJ1-6; abundance: few; CDR3aa: CASSLNGDTAVSPLHF; CDR3nt: TGTGCCAGCAGCTTAAACGGGGACACCGCGGTTTCACCCCTCCACTTT
v_gene: TRBV28; d_gene: .; j_gene: TRBJ1-1; abundance: .; CDR3aa: CASSTTGIGLEAFF; CDR3nt: TGTGCCAGCAGTACAACAGGGATAGGACTTGAAGCTTTCTTT
v_gene: TRBV3-1/TRBV3-2; d_gene: .; j_gene: TRBJ2-3; abundance: .; CDR3aa: CASSQGRLVAQYF; CDR3nt: TGTGCCAGCAGCCAAGGTAGACTAGTGGCGCAGTATTTT
v_gene: TRBV7-2; d_gene: TRBD1; j_gene: TRBJ2-3; abundance: .; CDR3aa: CASSLSRTGGNTQYF; CDR3nt: TGTGCCAGCAGCTTAAGCCGGACAGGGGGCAATACGCAGTATTTT
v_gene: TRBV5-6; d_gene: TRBD2; j_gene: TRBJ2-7; abundance: .; CDR3aa: CASSLGSGGTYEQYF; CDR3nt: TGTGCCAGCAGCTTAGGTAGCGGGGGTACCTACGAGCAGTACTTC
v_gene: TRBV7-2; d_gene: .; j_gene: TRBJ2-3; abundance: .; CDR3aa: CASNKGGVLTDTQYF; CDR3nt: TGTGCCAGTAATAAAGGGGGAGTACTGACAGATACGCAGTATTTT
v_gene: TRBV25-1; d_gene: .; j_gene: TRBJ2-4; abundance: few; CDR3aa: CASSESGSSAKNIQYF; CDR3nt: TGTGCCAGCAGTGAATCCGGGAGTAGCGCCAAAAACATTCAGTACTTC
v_gene: TRBV15; d_gene: TRBD2; j_gene: TRBJ2-1; abundance: .; CDR3aa: CATSRDMAGGYNEQFF; CDR3nt: TGTGCCACCAGCAGAGACATGGCGGGGGGCTACAATGAGCAGTTCTTC
v_gene: TRBV6-5; d_gene: TRBD1; j_gene: TRBJ1-1; abundance: .; CDR3aa: CASSFWTGGDSTEAFF; CDR3nt: TGTGCCAGCAGTTTCTGGACAGGGGGCGATAGTACTGAAGCTTTCTTT
v_gene: TRBV11-2; d_gene: .; j_gene: TRBJ2-1; abundance: few; CDR3aa: CASSLEAGYANEQFF; CDR3nt: TGTGCCAGCAGCTTAGAGGCAGGGTATGCCAATGAGCAGTTCTTC
v_gene: TRBV6-1; d_gene: TRBD1; j_gene: TRBJ1-3; abundance: .; CDR3aa: CASSEAPLSLTGFENTIYF; CDR3nt: TGTGCCAGCAGTGAAGCCCCCCTAAGCCTGACAGGGTTCGAAAACACCATATATTTT
v_gene: TRBV18; d_gene: .; j_gene: TRBJ2-7; abundance: .; CDR3aa: CASSPLTNSYEQYF; CDR3nt: TGTGCCAGCTCACCACTTACAAACTCCTACGAGCAGTACTTC
v_gene: TRBV4-1; d_gene: TRBD1; j_gene: TRBJ1-4; abundance: few; CDR3aa: CASSQDWTGRATNEKLFF; CDR3nt: TGCGCCAGCAGCCAAGATTGGACAGGCCGTGCAACTAATGAAAAACTGTTTTTT
v_gene: TRBV19; d_gene: .; j_gene: TRBJ2-1; abundance: .; CDR3aa: CASTMDPSGYNEQFF; CDR3nt: TGTGCCAGTACTATGGACCCTTCGGGGTACAATGAGCAGTTCTTC
v_gene: TRBV3-1/TRBV3-2; d_gene: .; j_gene: TRBJ2-1; abundance: few; CDR3aa: CASSDRLNEQFF; CDR3nt: TGTGCCAGCAGTGACAGGCTTAATGAGCAGTTCTTC
v_gene: TRBV19; d_gene: .; j_gene: TRBJ1-1; abundance: .; CDR3aa: CASIMNTEAFF; CDR3nt: TGTGCCAGTATTATGAACACTGAAGCTTTCTTT
v_gene: TRBV14; d_gene: TRBD1; j_gene: TRBJ2-7; abundance: .; CDR3aa: CASSQGGTGVRVQYF; CDR3nt: TGTGCCAGCAGCCAAGGAGGGACAGGTGTTCGGGTGCAGTACTTC
v_gene: TRBV7-2; d_gene: .; j_gene: TRBJ2-5; abundance: .; CDR3aa: CASSLVAGEGETQYF; CDR3nt: TGTGCCAGCAGCTTAGTCGCAGGGGAGGGAGAGACCCAGTACTTC
v_gene: TRBV12-3/TRBV12-4; d_gene: .; j_gene: TRBJ2-1; abundance: .; CDR3aa: CASSFYRANEQFF; CDR3nt: TGTGCCAGCAGTTTCTACAGGGCGAATGAGCAGTTCTTC
v_gene: TRBV6-5; d_gene: TRBD1; j_gene: TRBJ2-7; abundance: .; CDR3aa: CASSTGTGLYEQYF; CDR3nt: TGTGCCAGCAGTACCGGGACAGGGCTCTACGAGCAGTACTTC
v_gene: TRBV2; d_gene: .; j_gene: TRBJ2-7; abundance: .; CDR3aa: CASSESLVSTYEQYF; CDR3nt: TGTGCCAGCAGTGAAAGTTTGGTCAGTACCTACGAGCAGTACTTC
v_gene: TRBV2; d_gene: TRBD1; j_gene: TRBJ1-5; abundance: few; CDR3aa: CASSLGLQGAGNQPQHF; CDR3nt: TGTGCCAGCAGTTTAGGCCTACAGGGGGCTGGCAATCAGCCCCAGCATTTT
v_gene: TRBV2; d_gene: TRBD1; j_gene: TRBJ1-2; abundance: few; CDR3aa: CASSDSGTGLKGYTF; CDR3nt: TGTGCCAGCAGTGACTCCGGGACAGGGCTGAAAGGCTACACCTTC
v_gene: TRBV5-1; d_gene: .; j_gene: TRBJ1-1; abundance: .; CDR3aa: CASSSQGSTEAFF; CDR3nt: TGCGCCAGCAGCTCTCAGGGTTCAACTGAAGCTTTCTTT
v_gene: TRBV2; d_gene: TRBD1; j_gene: TRBJ1-1; abundance: .; CDR3aa: CASSILTGLGTEAFF; CDR3nt: TGTGCCAGCAGCATTTTGACAGGGTTGGGGACTGAAGCTTTCTTT
v_gene: TRBV18; d_gene: .; j_gene: TRBJ1-1; abundance: .; CDR3aa: CASSPGTSNTEAFF; CDR3nt: TGTGCCAGCTCACCCGGGACATCGAACACTGAAGCTTTCTTT
v_gene: TRBV7-6; d_gene: TRBD1; j_gene: TRBJ1-2; abundance: .; CDR3aa: CASSLGAPGTGDGYTF; CDR3nt: TGTGCCAGCAGCTTAGGGGCCCCCGGGACAGGGGATGGCTACACCTTC
v_gene: TRBV24-1; d_gene: .; j_gene: TRBJ2-5; abundance: .; CDR3aa: CATSLGQQETQYF; CDR3nt: TGTGCCACCAGTCTCGGACAACAAGAGACCCAGTACTTC
v_gene: TRBV10-3; d_gene: TRBD1; j_gene: TRBJ2-5; abundance: .; CDR3aa: CATKGQIQETQYF; CDR3nt: TGTGCCACCAAGGGACAGATCCAAGAGACCCAGTACTTC